The following is a T cell receptor beta chain sequence with its context. Its specific antigen is unknown. No qualities accompany the bases; no much larger clone lies one base away. The data were taken from a study of OX40 agonist ivuxolimab in advanced cancers. A note on the overall study: Ivuxolimab, which targeted the costimulatory receptor OX40 (CD134), was an agonistic, fully human IgG2 monoclonal antibody. Intravenous ivuxolimab was administered to patients every 2 weeks at six dose levels: 0.01, 0.1, 0.3, 1.5, 3 and 10 mg/kg. Of the roughly 54 patients in dose escalation, 19 had hepatocellular carcinoma, approximately 15 had melanoma, 9 had renal cell carcinoma and 9 had head and neck cancer. In the dose-escalation cohort, 65% to 90% of patients were male, and the mean age was around 60 years, with a range of roughly 23 to 85. Patients were allowed to have had prior anti-PD-1, anti-PD-L1 or anti-CTLA-4 therapy, and 40% to 45% of the dose-escalation patients had previously received checkpoint inhibitors. Partial responses occurred in three dose-escalation patients: two with cutaneous melanoma and one with hepatocellular carcinoma. Peripheral TCRbeta sequencing aimed to test whether ivuxolimab altered TCR sequence diversity and caused clonal T-cell expansion. The paper reports the monotherapy dose-escalation portion (N of about 50 patients) of the phase I ivuxolimab trial.

Patients with autoimmune disease history or receiving systemic immunosuppression were excluded from the trial. Peripheral blood for TCR sequencing was drawn from every dose cohort at baseline, at cycle 4 day 1 and at cycle 7 day 1. Samples came from an open-label, multicenter, first-in-human phase I dose-escalation trial of ivuxolimab. Adults with locally advanced or metastatic melanoma, renal cell, hepatocellular, or head and neck squamous cell carcinoma were enrolled in the trial. Before TCR sequencing, CD4+ T cells and CD8+ T cells were sorted from peripheral blood as separate populations. To sequence the TCRbeta CDR3 region, genomic DNA was isolated from the sorted cells. The immunoSEQ Assay was used for sequencing of TCRbeta CDR3 regions. Held by TCRdb, this immuneACCESS table contains in-frame sequences only and omits some clones. Under half of the omission traces to an unresolved V gene where checked; the cause of the rest is unknown. The sample yields 85,000 to 130,000 clones; 90% were counted once. Approximately 0.48% of the sample rests with the top ten.

Cut back by 3 bases and 1 base, the V and J ends lie 16 bases apart. Inclusive of the bounding cysteine and phenylalanine, the CDR3 is 16 residues long. The read is trimmed to its CDR3 DNA, 48 bases read in frame from base 1. CDR1 is given as SGDLS and CDR2 as YYNGEE, both from the germline V gene. General study outcomes and caveats: After ivuxolimab, expanded clones were on average more numerous among CD8+ T cells than among CD4+ T cells. The antigen specificity of the peripheral T cells that underwent clonal expansion was not determined. Clonal expansion of both CD4+ and CD8+ blood T cells was observed from baseline to week 6 at doses 0.1 to 3.0 mg/kg. In partial responders in the 0.1-3.0 mg/kg groups, normalized peripheral clonal expansion was found to be among the lowest, especially among CD8+ T cells. Low levels of normalized T-cell clonal expansion were also shown by some nonresponding patients.

This clonotype was sampled from an adult with an advanced solid tumor such as melanoma, head and neck, liver or kidney cancer. Here the chain combines TRBV9 and TRBJ2-5; a tentative D match to TRBD1 spans 6 bases. The sequencing here drew on CD4+ or CD8+ T cells sorted from blood, taken in a trial of the OX40 agonist ivuxolimab. The DNA sequence is given as TGTGCCAGCAGCGCCTCAGGGTTACAGGGCCAAGAGACCCAGTACTTC. Translated, this is CASSASGLQGQETQYF.